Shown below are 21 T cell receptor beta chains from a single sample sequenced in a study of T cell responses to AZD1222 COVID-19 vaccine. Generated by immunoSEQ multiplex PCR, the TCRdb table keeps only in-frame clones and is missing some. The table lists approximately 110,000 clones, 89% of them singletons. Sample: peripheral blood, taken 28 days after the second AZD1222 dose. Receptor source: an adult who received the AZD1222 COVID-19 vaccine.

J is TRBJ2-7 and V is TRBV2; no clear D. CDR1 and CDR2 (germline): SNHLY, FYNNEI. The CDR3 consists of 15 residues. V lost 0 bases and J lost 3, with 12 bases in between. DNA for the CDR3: TGTGCCAGCAGTGAAGCGCTTGCAGGCCACTACGAGCAGTACTTC. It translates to CASSEALAGHYEQYF.

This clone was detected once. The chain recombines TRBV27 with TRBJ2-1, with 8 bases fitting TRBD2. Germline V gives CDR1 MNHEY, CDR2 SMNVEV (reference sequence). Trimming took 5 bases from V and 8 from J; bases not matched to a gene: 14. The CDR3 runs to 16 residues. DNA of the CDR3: TGTGCCAGCAGTCCCCGATCGGGAGGGCCGTACCATGAGCAGTTCTTC. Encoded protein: CASSPRSGGPYHEQFF.

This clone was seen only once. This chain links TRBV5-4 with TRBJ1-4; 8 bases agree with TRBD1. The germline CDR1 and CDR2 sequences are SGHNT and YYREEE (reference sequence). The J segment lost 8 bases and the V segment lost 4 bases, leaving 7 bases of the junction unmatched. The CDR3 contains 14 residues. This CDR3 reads CASSLDRAQEKLFF. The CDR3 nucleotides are TGTGCCAGCAGCCTGGACAGGGCTCAGGAAAAACTGTTTTTT.

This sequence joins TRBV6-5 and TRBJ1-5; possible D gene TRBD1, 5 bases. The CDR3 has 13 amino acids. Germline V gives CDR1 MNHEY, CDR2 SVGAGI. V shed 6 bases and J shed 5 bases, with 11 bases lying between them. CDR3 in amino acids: CASRAGYYQPQHF. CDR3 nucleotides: TGTGCCAGCAGAGCAGGGTATTATCAGCCCCAGCATTTT.

CDR3 coding DNA: TGTGCCAGCAGTCGGGGGACTAGCGGATCCTACGAGCAGTACTTC. Residues: CASSRGTSGSYEQYF. The chain joins TRBV28 to TRBJ2-7; 11 bases fit TRBD2. The CDR3 is 15 amino acids. The germline CDR1 and CDR2 sequences are MDHEN and SYDVKM. The junction had 4 bases not matched to a gene; V was cut back by 5 bases and J by 1 base.

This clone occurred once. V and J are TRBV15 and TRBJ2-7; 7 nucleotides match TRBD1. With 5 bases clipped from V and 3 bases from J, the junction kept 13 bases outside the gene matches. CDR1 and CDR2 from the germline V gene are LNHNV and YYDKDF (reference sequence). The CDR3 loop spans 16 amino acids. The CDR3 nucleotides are TGTGCCACCAGCGATGGACGGACAGGAGGAGGCTACGAGCAGTACTTC. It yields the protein CATSDGRTGGGYEQYF.

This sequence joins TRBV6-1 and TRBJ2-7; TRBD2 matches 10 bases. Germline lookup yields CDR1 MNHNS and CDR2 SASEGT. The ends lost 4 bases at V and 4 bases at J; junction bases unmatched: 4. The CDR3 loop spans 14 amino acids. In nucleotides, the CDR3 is TGTGCCAGCAGTGCAGCGGGAGGGCGATACGAGCAGTACTTC. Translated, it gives CASSAAGGRYEQYF.

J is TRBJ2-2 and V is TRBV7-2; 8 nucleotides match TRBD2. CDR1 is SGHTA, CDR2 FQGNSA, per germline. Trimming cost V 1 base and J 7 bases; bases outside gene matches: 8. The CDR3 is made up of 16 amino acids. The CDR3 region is CASSLDVGRAGGELFF. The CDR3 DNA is TGTGCCAGCAGCTTAGACGTCGGGAGGGCCGGCGGGGAGCTGTTTTTT.

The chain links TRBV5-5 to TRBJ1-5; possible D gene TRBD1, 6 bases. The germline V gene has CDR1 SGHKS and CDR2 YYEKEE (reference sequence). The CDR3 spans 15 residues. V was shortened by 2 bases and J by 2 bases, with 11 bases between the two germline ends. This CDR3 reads CASSFRGTGNQPQHF. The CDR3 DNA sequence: TGTGCCAGCAGCTTTAGGGGGACGGGCAATCAGCCCCAGCATTTT.

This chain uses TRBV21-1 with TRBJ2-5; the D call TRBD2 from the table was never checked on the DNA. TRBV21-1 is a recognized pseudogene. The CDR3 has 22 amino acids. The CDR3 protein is CASSKDPMGSGRIIGPKETQYF. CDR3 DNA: TGTGCCAGCAGCAAAGACCCTATGGGGAGCGGGAGAATCATTGGGCCTAAAGAGACCCAGTACTTC.

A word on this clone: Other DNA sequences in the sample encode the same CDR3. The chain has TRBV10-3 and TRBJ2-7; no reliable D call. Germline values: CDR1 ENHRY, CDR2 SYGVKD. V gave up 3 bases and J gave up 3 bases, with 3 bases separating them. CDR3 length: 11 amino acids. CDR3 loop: CAISELYEQYF. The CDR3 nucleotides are TGTGCCATCAGTGAACTCTACGAGCAGTACTTC.

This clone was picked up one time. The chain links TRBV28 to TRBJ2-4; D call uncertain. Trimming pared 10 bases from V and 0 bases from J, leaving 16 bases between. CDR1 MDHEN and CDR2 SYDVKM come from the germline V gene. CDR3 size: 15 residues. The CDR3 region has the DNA TGTGCCACAGGTTTTGAGCCCTTAGCCAAAAACATTCAGTACTTC. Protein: CATGFEPLAKNIQYF.

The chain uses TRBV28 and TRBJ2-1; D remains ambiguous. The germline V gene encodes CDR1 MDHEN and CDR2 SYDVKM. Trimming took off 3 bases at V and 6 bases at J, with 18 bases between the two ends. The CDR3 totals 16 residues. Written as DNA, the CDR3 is TGTGCCAGCAGTTTTGAGGTGGCGGCCCTTAGCAATGAGCAGTTCTTC. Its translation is CASSFEVAALSNEQFF.

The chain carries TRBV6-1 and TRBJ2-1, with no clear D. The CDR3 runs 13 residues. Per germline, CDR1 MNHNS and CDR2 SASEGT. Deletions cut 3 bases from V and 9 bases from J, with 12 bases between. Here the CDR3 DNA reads TGTGCCAGCAGTGAGATCATCGGACCTGAGCAGTTCTTC. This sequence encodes CASSEIIGPEQFF.

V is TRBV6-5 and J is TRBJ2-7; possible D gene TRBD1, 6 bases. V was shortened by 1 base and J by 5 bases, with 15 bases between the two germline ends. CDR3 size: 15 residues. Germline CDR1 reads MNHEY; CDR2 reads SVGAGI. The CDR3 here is CASSYFGRQADEQYF. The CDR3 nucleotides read TGTGCCAGCAGTTACTTTGGGCGACAGGCGGACGAGCAGTACTTC.

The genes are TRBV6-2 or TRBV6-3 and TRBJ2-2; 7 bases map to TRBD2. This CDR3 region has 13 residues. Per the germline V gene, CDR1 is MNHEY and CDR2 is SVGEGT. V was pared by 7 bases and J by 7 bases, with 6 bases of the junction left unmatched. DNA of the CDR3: TGTGCCAGCACCCCACTAGCGTACGGGGAGCTGTTTTTT. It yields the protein CASTPLAYGELFF.

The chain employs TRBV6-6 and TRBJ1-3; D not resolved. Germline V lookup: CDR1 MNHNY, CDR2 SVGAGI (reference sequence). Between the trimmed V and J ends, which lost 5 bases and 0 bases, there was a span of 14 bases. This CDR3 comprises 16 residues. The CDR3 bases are TGTGCCAGCAGTGGCTTAAGTAGAAGCTCTGGAAACACCATATATTTT. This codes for CASSGLSRSSGNTIYF.

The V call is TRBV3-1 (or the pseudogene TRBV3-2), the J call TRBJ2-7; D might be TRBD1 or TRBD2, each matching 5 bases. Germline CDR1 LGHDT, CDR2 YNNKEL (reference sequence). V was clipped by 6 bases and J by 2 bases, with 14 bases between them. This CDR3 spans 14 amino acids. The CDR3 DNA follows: TGTGCCAGCAGTCACGGGACGCAGGCCTACGAGCAGTACTTC. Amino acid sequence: CASSHGTQAYEQYF.

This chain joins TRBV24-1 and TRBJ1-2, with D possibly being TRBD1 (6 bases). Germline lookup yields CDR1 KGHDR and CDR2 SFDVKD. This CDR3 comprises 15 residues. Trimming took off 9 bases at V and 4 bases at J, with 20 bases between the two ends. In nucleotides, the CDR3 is TGTGCCACCGCAAATCCCCTCGGACAGACCTATGGCTACACCTTC. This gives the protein CATANPLGQTYGYTF.

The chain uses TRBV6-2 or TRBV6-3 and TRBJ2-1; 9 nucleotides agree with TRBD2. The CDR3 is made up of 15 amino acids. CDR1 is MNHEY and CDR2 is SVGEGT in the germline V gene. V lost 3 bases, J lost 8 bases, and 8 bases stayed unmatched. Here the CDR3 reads CASSYGGGRAYEQFF. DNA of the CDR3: TGTGCCAGCAGTTATGGGGGCGGGAGGGCTTATGAGCAGTTCTTC.

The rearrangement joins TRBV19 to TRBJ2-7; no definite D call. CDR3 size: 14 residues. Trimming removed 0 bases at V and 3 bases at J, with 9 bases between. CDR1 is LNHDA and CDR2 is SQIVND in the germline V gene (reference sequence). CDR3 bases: TGTGCCAGTAGTATAGATGGCGGACGCTACGAGCAGTACTTC. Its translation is CASSIDGGRYEQYF.